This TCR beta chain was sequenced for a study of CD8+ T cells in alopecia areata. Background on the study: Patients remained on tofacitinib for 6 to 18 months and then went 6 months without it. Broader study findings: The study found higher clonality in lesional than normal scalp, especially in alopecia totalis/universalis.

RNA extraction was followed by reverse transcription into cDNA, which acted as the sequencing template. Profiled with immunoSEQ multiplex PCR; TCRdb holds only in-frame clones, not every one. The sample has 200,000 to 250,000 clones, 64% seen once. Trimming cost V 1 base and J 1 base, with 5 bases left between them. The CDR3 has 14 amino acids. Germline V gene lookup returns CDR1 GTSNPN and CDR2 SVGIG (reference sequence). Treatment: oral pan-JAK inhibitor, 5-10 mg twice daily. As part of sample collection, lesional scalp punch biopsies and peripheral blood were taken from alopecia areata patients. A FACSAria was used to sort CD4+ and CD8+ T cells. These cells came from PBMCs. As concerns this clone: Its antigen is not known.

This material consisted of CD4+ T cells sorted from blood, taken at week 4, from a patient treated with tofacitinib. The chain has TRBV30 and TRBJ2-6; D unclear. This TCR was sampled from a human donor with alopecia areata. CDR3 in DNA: TGTGCCTGGAGTGACACATCTGGGGCCAACGTCCTGACTTTC. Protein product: CAWSDTSGANVLTF.